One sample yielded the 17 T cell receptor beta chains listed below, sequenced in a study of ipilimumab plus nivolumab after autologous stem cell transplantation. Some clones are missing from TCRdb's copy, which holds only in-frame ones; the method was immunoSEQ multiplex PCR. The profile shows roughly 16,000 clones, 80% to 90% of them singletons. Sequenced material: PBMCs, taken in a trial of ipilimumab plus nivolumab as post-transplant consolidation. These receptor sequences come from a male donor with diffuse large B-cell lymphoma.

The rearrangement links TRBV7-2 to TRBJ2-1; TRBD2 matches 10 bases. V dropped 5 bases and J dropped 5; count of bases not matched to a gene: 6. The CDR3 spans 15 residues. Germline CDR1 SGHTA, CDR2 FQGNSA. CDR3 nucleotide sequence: TGTGCCAGCAGCCAGCTAGCGGGGGAAAACAATGAGCAGTTCTTC. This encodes CASSQLAGENNEQFF. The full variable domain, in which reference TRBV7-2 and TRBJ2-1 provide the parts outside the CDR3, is GAGVSQSPSNKVTEKGKDVELRCDPISGHTALYWYRQSLGQGLEFLIYFQGNSAPDKSGLPSDRFSAERTGGSVSTLTIQRTQQEDSAVYLCASSQLAGENNEQFFGPGTRLTVL.

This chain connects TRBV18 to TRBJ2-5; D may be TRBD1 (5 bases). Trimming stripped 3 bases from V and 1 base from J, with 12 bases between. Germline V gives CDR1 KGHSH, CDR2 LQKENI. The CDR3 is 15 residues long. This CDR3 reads CASSPQTAFQETQYF. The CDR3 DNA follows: TGTGCCAGCTCACCTCAGACAGCTTTCCAAGAGACCCAGTACTTC.

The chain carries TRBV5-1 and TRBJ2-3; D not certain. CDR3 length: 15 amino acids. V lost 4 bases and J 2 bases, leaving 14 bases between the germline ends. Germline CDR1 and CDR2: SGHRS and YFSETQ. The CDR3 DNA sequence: TGCGCCAGCAGCCCGCTGGGTCGACACACAGATACGCAGTATTTT. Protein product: CASSPLGRHTDTQYF.

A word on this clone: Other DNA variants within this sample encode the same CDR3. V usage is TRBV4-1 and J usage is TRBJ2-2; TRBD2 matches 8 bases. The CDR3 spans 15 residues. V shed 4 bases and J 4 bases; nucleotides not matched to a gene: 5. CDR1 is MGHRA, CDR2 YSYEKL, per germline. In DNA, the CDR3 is TGCGCCAGCAGCCCAGGACTAGCCGGCACCGGGGAGCTGTTTTTT. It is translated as CASSPGLAGTGELFF.

CDR3 nucleotides: TGTGCCAGCAGCTTAAGGCTAGCGGGATACAATGAGCAGTTCTTC. Amino acids: CASSLRLAGYNEQFF. The chain recombines TRBV11-3 with TRBJ2-1, with 9 bases lining up with TRBD2. From germline, CDR1 is SGHNT and CDR2 YENEEA. The CDR3 sequence is 15 residues long. The V and J ends lost 2 bases and 4 bases, in that order; junction bases with no gene match: 3.

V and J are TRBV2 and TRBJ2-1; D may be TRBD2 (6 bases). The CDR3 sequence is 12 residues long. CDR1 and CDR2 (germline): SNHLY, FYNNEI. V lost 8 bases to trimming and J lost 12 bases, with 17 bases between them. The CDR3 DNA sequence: TGTGCCAGCGTGGAGGCGGGACCCTGGCAGTTCTTC. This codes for CASVEAGPWQFF. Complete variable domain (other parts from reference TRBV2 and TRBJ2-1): EPEVTQTPSHQVTQMGQEVILRCVPISNHLYFYWYRQILGQKVEFLVSFYNNEISEKSEIFDDQFSVERPDGSNFTLKIRSTKLEDSAMYFCASVEAGPWQFFGPGTRLTVL.

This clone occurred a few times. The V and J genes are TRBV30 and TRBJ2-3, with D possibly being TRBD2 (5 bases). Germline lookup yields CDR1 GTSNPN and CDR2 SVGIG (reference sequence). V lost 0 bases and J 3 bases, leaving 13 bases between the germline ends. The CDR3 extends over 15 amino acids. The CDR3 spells CAWSVGLTGTDTQYF. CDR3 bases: TGTGCCTGGAGTGTAGGGCTCACGGGGACAGATACGCAGTATTTT.

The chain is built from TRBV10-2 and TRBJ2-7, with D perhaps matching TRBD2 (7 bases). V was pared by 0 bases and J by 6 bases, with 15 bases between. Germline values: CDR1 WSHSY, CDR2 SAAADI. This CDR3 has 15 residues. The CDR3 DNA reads TGCGCCAGCAGTGAGTCGAAGGGGGAGCGGGGCGAGCAGTACTTC. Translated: CASSESKGERGEQYF.

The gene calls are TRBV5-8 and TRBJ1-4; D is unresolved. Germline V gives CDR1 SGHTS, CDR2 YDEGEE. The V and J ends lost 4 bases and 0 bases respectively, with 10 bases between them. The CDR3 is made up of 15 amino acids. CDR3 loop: CASSPGSATNEKLFF. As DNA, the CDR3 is TGTGCCAGCAGCCCAGGATCAGCAACTAATGAAAAACTGTTTTTT. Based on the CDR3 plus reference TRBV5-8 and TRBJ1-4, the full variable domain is EAGVTQSPTHLIKTRGQQATLRCSPISGHTSVYWYQQALGLGLQFLLWYDEGEERNRGNFPPRFSGRQFPNYSSELNVNALELEDSALYLCASSPGSATNEKLFFGSGTQLSVL.

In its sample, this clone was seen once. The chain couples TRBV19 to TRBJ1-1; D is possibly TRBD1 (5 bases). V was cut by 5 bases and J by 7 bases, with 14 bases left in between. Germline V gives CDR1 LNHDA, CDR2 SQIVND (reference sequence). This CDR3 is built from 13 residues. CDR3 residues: CASSLTQGVEAFF. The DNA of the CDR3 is TGTGCCAGTAGTCTGACTCAGGGAGTTGAAGCTTTCTTT.

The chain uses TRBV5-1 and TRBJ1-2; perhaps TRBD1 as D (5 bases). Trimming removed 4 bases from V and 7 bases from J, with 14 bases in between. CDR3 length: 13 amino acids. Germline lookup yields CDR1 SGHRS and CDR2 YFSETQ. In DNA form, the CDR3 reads TGCGCCAGCAGCCTGGGACCGTCTGGTGGCTACACCTTC. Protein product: CASSLGPSGGYTF.

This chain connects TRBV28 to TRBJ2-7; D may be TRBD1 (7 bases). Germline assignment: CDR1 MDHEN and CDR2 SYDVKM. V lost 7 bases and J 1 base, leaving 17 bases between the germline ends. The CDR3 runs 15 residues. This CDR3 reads CASNPTQGGSYEQYF. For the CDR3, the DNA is TGTGCCAGCAACCCGACCCAGGGGGGATCCTACGAGCAGTACTTC.

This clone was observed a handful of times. As DNA, the CDR3 is TGTGCCAGCTCACCGACAGGGGGGGCCACTGAAGCTTTCTTT. Translation gives CASSPTGGATEAFF. V gene TRBV18 combines with J gene TRBJ1-1, with 9 bases that match TRBD1. Germline lookup yields CDR1 KGHSH and CDR2 LQKENI. The CDR3 contains 14 residues. J lost 4 bases, V lost 3 bases, and 3 bases had no gene match.

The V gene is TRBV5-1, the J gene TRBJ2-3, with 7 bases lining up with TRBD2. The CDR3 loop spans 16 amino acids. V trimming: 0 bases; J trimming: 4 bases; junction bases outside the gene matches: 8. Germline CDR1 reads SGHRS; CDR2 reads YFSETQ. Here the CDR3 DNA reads TGCGCCAGCAGCTTGGATTCCGGCGGGAGTGCAGATACGCAGTATTTT. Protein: CASSLDSGGSADTQYF.

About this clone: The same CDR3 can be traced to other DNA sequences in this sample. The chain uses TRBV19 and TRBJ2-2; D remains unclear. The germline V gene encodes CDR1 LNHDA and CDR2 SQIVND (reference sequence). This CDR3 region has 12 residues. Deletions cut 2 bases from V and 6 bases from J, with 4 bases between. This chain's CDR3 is CASSIRSGELFF. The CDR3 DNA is TGTGCCAGTAGTATAAGGTCCGGGGAGCTGTTTTTT.

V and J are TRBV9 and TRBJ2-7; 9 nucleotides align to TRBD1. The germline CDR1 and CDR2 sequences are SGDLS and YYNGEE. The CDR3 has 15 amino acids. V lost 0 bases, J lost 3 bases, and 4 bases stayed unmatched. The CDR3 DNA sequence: TGTGCCAGCAGCGTAGCTCCGGGACAGGGCTACGAGCAGTACTTC. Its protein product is CASSVAPGQGYEQYF.

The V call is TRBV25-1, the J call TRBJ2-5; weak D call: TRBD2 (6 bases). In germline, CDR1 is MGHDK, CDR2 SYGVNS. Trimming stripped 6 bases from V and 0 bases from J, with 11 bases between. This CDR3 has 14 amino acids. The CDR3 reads CASSPGSHQETQYF. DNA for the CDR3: TGTGCCAGCAGCCCCGGGAGCCACCAAGAGACCCAGTACTTC. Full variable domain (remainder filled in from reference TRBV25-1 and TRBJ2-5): EADIYQTPRYLVIGTGKKITLECSQTMGHDKMYWYQQDPGMELHLIHYSYGVNSTEKGDLSSESTVSRIRTEHFPLTLESARPSHTSQYLCASSPGSHQETQYFGPGTRLLVL.